This T cell receptor beta chain appears in the sequencing data of a study of cytomegalovirus exposure and HLA in healthy donors (dated by TCRdb to 2015 to 2018). Notes on the research overall: According to an earlier analysis of a few hundred of the donors, some 180 million T cells yielded over 100 million unique TCR beta sequences and approximately 300 Gb of sequence data. About 320 gigabases of sequencing data and approximately 80 million unique TCR sequences were included in an early release covering about 620 HLA-typed donors. Of the 300 to 500 genotyped donors, more than 75% were placed in the genetic ancestry cluster associated with self-reported Caucasian donors. The study aimed to test whether signatures of past pathogen exposure could be identified by cataloging public T cell receptors. Using immunosequencing, the study profiled T cell repertoires from about 610 subjects and related those repertoires to cytomegalovirus serostatus. A separate validation cohort of over a hundred different subjects was used in addition to the approximately 610-subject first cohort. The study combined high-throughput TCR immunosequencing, statistical association of individual TCRs with disease status, and machine learning to predict cytomegalovirus infection status. A later analysis re-examined previously published TCR beta repertoires from several hundred donors and added high-resolution HLA genotyping to investigate patterns of TCR occurrence. The later analysis used no new phenotypic data to find candidate immune exposures, relying instead on TCR beta sequences and their occurrence across donors. An earlier analysis of some 500 of the donors applied high-throughput TCR beta sequencing to assess whether each TCR beta V gene segment acted as functional or pseudogenic. Donor age, sex, ethnicity and CMV serostatus were compiled together with the repertoire data. Genome-wide SNP genotypes for about 65% of the 666 donors were used in a later genetic analysis, which treated that subset as a discovery cohort. All discovery cohort repertoires had been generated using a single sequencing platform. HLA typing covered class I and class II loci at four-digit resolution. The number of donors typed differed by locus, with 629-630 for A, B, C, DRB1 and DQB1, roughly 550 for DQA1, 606 for DPA1, and some 440 for DPB1. Because of strong linkage in the cohort, roughly five DR-DQ haplotypes were treated as single units for association and clustering. Among roughly 400 genotyped donors of the cohort, an average of around 250,000 unique TCR beta nucleotide sequences was sequenced per donor, of which roughly 17% were non-productive.

CDR1 and CDR2 are read off the germline V gene (reference sequence) as GTSNPN and SVGIG. Trimming removed 0 bases from V and 0 bases from J, leaving 9 bases between the germline ends. Measured from the cysteine to the phenylalanine, the CDR3 is 15 residues long. Only CDR3 DNA remains: 45 bases, in frame from the first base. A word on this clone: Which antigen it targets is not known.

Beyond this particular receptor, the publication reports: A cluster of highly shared sequence variants was judged likely to be a technical artifact of the sequencing pipeline. In an earlier analysis of fewer than 750 of the donors, most TCR beta V segments were observed in productive rearrangements about 87% or about 30% of the time, broadly matching IMGT annotations. The study listed 150 to 200 TCR beta chains as associated with cytomegalovirus. While some public TCRs were present in many individuals, most TCR sequences turned up only very rarely across donors. Three of the identified cytomegalovirus-associated TCR beta chains were confirmed in vitro to be specific for cytomegalovirus antigens. Some IMGT-functional V segments, including TRBV6-2 and TRBV6-3, could not be told apart with the 87-base-pair reads, so those segments were excluded. The only immune exposure information available for the cohort was CMV serostatus. Presence/absence analyses assumed roughly uniform sequencing depth across donors, an assumption that may not hold. HLA typing was unavailable for some donors at each locus, so association tests used only the typed subset. A later analysis found that most CMV-associated TCR beta chains appeared HLA-restricted, with HLA associations seemingly driven largely by CMV exposure. Only TCR beta chains were sequenced in this cohort, and the absence of alpha or paired-chain data limited detectable features. The classifier was reported to diagnose cytomegalovirus status with high specificity and sensitivity in both the original and validation cohorts. Linkage disequilibrium might explain the correlated functional status among segregating V segments, but an unknown experimental factor could not be excluded. A later analysis found that HLA-associated TCR beta chains were more clonally expanded and had lower generation probabilities than equally common non-associated chains. Because counts were too low, 15 to 20 rarely observed V segments, including chromosome 9 orphons, were excluded from the earlier analysis of several hundred of the donors. Compared with the approximately 720-donor mean, donors in an Asian-associated ancestry cluster had fewer N-insertions in productive TCRs, according to a later genetic analysis. A further reported finding was that TCR beta sequences accurately predicted the HLA-A and HLA-B alleles for most subjects in the first cohort. A later analysis found that TCR association rates varied across HLA loci, with DRB1 alleles showing the most associated TCRs and HLA-C alleles the fewest. V-gene and J-gene trimming of TCR beta chains was associated with a missense DCLRE1C variant in a later genetic analysis, and the association was replicated in an independent cohort. According to the authors, the approach could potentially be generalized to other disease states and immunological phenotypes. According to a later analysis, parvovirus B19, influenza, CMV and Epstein-Barr virus appeared linked to several top co-occurrence clusters. In a later analysis, around 17,000 TCR beta sequences were associated with specific HLA alleles at a false discovery rate of 0.05. When HLA alleles, especially DR and DQ, strongly co-occurred, attributing TCR associations to individual alleles was difficult.

The cohort comprised some 730 healthy bone marrow donors. All cohort members were sampled while nominally healthy, although unrecorded immune exposures were likely present. The donor tested CMV seronegative and was one of the 352 seronegative cohort members. Each donor provided a peripheral blood sample, and peripheral blood mononuclear cells were used for TCR beta sequencing. The Qiagen DNeasy Blood Extraction Kit was used to extract genomic DNA from the blood cell samples. To prepare the library, the immunoSEQ multiplex PCR assay was applied. The multiplex PCR relied on a mix of 60 forward primers for TCR Vbeta segments and 13 reverse primers for TCR Jbeta segments. The CDR3 region of rearranged TCR beta genes was amplified from genomic DNA with a multiplex PCR assay. The Illumina HiSeq System was used to sequence the amplified TCR beta libraries as 87-base-pair reads. Under the source paper's analysis protocol: In a later analysis, tens of millions of unique TCR beta chains were counted across the roughly 610 repertoires, and roughly 11 million of these chains were shared by at least two donors. Raw reads were error-corrected and collapsed into unique sequences by a nearest-neighbor algorithm in which closely related sequences were merged to remove PCR and sequencing errors. To assign V, D and J gene segments, CDR3 sequences were aligned to IMGT reference sequences. For a sequence to be retained, a match of at least six nucleotides to both a V gene segment and a J gene segment was required. A rearrangement counted as productive if the CDR3 had no stop codons and remained in frame with V and J, and every other rearrangement counted as non-productive. Following IMGT convention, CDR3 was defined as the stretch from the second conserved V-encoded cysteine to the conserved J-encoded phenylalanine. The earlier analysis of about 500 of the donors excluded sequences that lacked an unambiguous match to a single V gene segment. In an earlier analysis of approximately 590 of the donors, V segments were called functional above 56.7% productive rearrangements and were called segregating when the between-donor standard deviation exceeded 5%. A statistical classification framework was developed to diagnose cytomegalovirus status using the catalog of TCR beta chain sequences. V and J gene assignment, in a later analysis, came from comparing TCR nucleotide sequences with IMGT/GENE-DB human TR gene sequences. The TCRdist pipeline was used in a later analysis to assign CDR3 sequences and most-parsimonious VDJ recombination scenarios. In a later analysis, each TCR beta chain was defined by its CDR3 amino acid sequence together with its V-gene family, and reads without a unique V-gene family were excluded. To address suspected cross-contamination and a sequencing artifact, a later analysis removed roughly 640 highly shared, low-generation-probability nucleotide sequences. A later analysis calculated a clonal expansion index for each public chain from normalized within-repertoire ranks of inferred template counts. In a later analysis, generation probabilities were computed with a VDJ recombination model fitted to out-of-frame rearrangements, and the resulting probabilities were checked against IGoR. In a later analysis, hypergeometric tests were used to score TCR-TCR, TCR-HLA and TCR-CMV co-occurrence, with a repertoire-size bias correction applied to TCR pairs. A later analysis estimated false discovery rates by permuting HLA or CMV assignments 20 times. In a later analysis, co-occurring TCRs were grouped with DBSCAN, and TCRdist sequence similarity was added when clustering was performed within HLA-allele-positive subsets. Repertoires with fewer than 30,000 or more than 120,000 public chains, plus five repertoires with anomalous nucleotide sharing, were excluded from co-occurrence clustering. Here the immuneACCESS table is served through TCRdb, limited to in-frame sequences with V and J called. Missing clones are a known gap in these copies; in checked studies unresolved V genes cover under half, and the rest lacks a known reason. For V, J and clone size, that table is used; D and trimming come from the DNA. This sample's clone table shows about 130,000 clones. The ten largest clones represent about 2.5% of the sample.

The TCR sequence derives from a man younger than 45 in good health and CMV-seronegative. In this chain, TRBV30 is recombined with TRBJ1-5, with no confidently assigned D gene. The sequencing input was PBMCs. CDR3 protein: CAWSVLRVSNQPQHF. The DNA sequence follows: TGTGCCTGGAGTGTATTACGGGTTAGCAATCAGCCCCAGCATTTT.